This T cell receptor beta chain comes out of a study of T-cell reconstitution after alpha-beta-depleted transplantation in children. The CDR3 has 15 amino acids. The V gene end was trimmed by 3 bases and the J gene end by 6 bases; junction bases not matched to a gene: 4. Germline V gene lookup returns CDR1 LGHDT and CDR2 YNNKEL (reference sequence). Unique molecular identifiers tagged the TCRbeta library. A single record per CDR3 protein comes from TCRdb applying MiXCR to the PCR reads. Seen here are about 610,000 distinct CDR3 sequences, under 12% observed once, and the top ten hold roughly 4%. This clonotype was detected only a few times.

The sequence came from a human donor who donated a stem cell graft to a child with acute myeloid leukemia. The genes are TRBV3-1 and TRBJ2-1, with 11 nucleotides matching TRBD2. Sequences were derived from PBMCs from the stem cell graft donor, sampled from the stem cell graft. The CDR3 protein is CASSHGTSGFNEQFF. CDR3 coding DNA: TGTGCCAGCAGCCACGGGACTAGCGGTTTCAATGAGCAGTTCTTC.